This T cell receptor (beta chain) was documented in a study of early T cells in non-severe SARS-CoV-2 infection. Study details: Sequencing used unsorted whole-blood bulk RNA, so chains lack pairing.

TCRdb re-called the 5' RACE reads with MiXCR, one entry per CDR3 protein. This sample yields around 44,000 distinct CDR3 sequences, of which around 9.1% are seen a single time; roughly 8.3% belongs to the top ten. The germline CDR1 and CDR2 sequences are WSHSY and SAAADI. This CDR3 has 13 residues. Trimming removed 7 bases at V and 7 bases at J, with 14 bases between. The sequencing sample was made of whole blood. The chain joins TRBV10-2 to TRBJ1-5, with D perhaps TRBD1 (5 bases). The receptor was derived from an adult who was a healthcare worker with PCR-confirmed SARS-CoV-2 infection or an uninfected control (not recorded which). The CDR3 bases are TGCGCCAGCACTCTGGGACTTTCCCAGCCCCAGCATTTT. Translation gives CASTLGLSQPQHF.